Sequencing of this T cell receptor beta chain was carried out in a study of shared clonotypes between healthy human individuals. Study as a whole: Three plates were used per donor for CD4 naive, three for CD4 memory, two for CD8 naive and one for CD8 memory. Overall study results and limits: Estimated richness was generally greater in naive than memory subsets. Rarefaction revealed incomplete sorted-subset sequencing despite large depth.

The protocol was immunoSEQ multiplex PCR, while the TCRdb copy is restricted to in-frame clones and leaves out a portion. The table lists around 1.1 million clones, roughly 77% of them singletons, with roughly 0.82% in the top ten. Healthy HIV-negative adults with no recent acute infections or vaccinations were recruited as donors. On this clone: Its antigen remains unknown.

Germline-derived CDR1 and CDR2 are MNHEY and SVGAGI. This CDR3 contains 15 residues. Losses at the gene ends were 5 bases for V and 3 bases for J; bases not matched to a gene: 2. Sequences were obtained from memory CD4+ T cells from PBMCs. Sample subset: CD45RA-negative fraction. This clonotype was sampled from a man aged 18 to 35 in good health. Some clones in this sample may be carry-over from other donors' samples. The rearrangement uses TRBV6-5 and TRBJ2-2; 11 bases fit TRBD1. CDR3 DNA: TGTGCCAGCAGTACGGGACAGGGGGACACCGGGGAGCTGTTTTTT. Its protein is CASSTGQGDTGELFF.